One and the same sample provided the 6 T cell receptor beta chains below, sequenced in a study of blood T cell repertoires in COVID-19. Sequencing was performed with immunoSEQ multiplex PCR; in TCRdb, only in-frame clones are kept and a portion is missing. The sample lists about 200,000 clones, more than 80% seen once, with over 7% in the top ten. Specimen: PBMCs or T cells enriched from blood (not recorded which). The receptors were sampled from a woman aged 18-35 years who had recovered from COVID-19.

The chain recombines TRBV27 with TRBJ1-5, with 8 bases aligning to TRBD1. The CDR3 is made up of 16 amino acids. Per germline, CDR1 MNHEY and CDR2 SMNVEV (reference sequence). The J segment lost 5 bases and the V segment lost 5 bases, leaving 11 bases of the junction unmatched. Here the CDR3 reads CASSPHGTGGYQPQHF. The CDR3 region has the DNA TGTGCCAGCAGTCCGCACGGGACAGGCGGATATCAGCCCCAGCATTTT.

V and J are TRBV7-9 and TRBJ2-3; TRBD2 aligns across 13 bases. Looked up from germline, CDR1 is SEHNR and CDR2 is FQNEAQ (reference sequence). This CDR3 comprises 18 residues. Unmatched junction bases numbered 12, after V lost 7 bases and J lost 2 bases. The DNA of the CDR3 is TGTGCCAGCACCAACGATCCGGGACTAGCGGGGTCCACAGATACGCAGTATTTT. Translating it yields CASTNDPGLAGSTDTQYF.

The CDR3 protein is CASSQELAGYEQYF. CDR3 sequence (DNA): TGTGCCAGCAGCCAAGAACTAGCAGGCTACGAGCAGTACTTC. The V call is TRBV4-2, the J call TRBJ2-7; TRBD2 might be the D (6 bases). The CDR3 has 14 residues. Trimming shortened V by 0 bases and J by 3 bases, and 9 bases separated the two germline ends. The germline V gene encodes CDR1 LGHNA and CDR2 YNFKEQ.

The V gene is TRBV6-2 or TRBV6-3, the J gene TRBJ2-5; D may be TRBD2 (5 bases). The V gene's germline CDR1 is MNHEY and CDR2 SVGEGT. The CDR3 totals 14 residues. V was clipped by 5 bases and J by 7 bases, with 17 bases between them. CDR3: CASSTRAILRTQYF. The DNA of the CDR3 is TGTGCCAGCAGTACGAGGGCCATCCTGAGGACCCAGTACTTC.

V gene TRBV10-3 combines with J gene TRBJ2-1, with TRBD2 as a possible D gene (5 bases). The CDR3 is made up of 13 amino acids. V was pared by 7 bases and J by 7 bases, with 14 bases between. Germline V gene sequence: CDR1 ENHRY, CDR2 SYGVKD. The CDR3 sequence is CAIKEVGLNEQFF. The CDR3, as DNA: TGTGCCATCAAGGAGGTTGGTTTAAATGAGCAGTTCTTC.

The chain is built from TRBV28 and TRBJ1-2; D gene ambiguous. V was trimmed by 4 bases and J by 6 bases, leaving 21 bases between them. This CDR3 is built from 16 residues. Germline V gene sequence: CDR1 MDHEN, CDR2 SYDVKM. This CDR3 is CASSSHTPGLRNGYTF. CDR3 bases: TGTGCCAGCAGTTCCCACACTCCGGGTTTACGGAATGGCTACACCTTC.